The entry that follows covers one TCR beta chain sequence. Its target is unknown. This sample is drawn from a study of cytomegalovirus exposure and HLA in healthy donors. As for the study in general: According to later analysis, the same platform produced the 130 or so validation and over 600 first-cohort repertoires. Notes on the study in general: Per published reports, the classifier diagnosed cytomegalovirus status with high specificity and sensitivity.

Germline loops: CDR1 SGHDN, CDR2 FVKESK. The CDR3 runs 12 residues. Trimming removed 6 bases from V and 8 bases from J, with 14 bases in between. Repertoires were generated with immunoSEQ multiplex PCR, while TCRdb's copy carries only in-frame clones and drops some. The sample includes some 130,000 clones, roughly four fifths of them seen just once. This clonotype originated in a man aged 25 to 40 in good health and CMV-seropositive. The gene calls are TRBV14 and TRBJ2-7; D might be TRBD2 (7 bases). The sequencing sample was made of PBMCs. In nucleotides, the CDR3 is TGTGCCAGCAGAAACCCCGGGGGGCAGCAGTACTTC. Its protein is CASRNPGGQQYF.